What follows is one TCR beta chain and its context. The sample belongs to a study of blood T cell repertoires in COVID-19. Study details: Donors in the United States, Italy and Spain gave samples during acute or convalescent COVID-19.

The V end lost 0 bases, the J end lost 3 bases, and 9 bases lay between the germline ends. This CDR3 region has 15 residues. Germline values: CDR1 SGDLS, CDR2 YYNGEE. In the source study's methods: Counts of nucleated cells, estimated from reference gene primer amplification, were obtained. The assay was immunoSEQ multiplex PCR, and TCRdb's table has in-frame clones only and misses some. Clonal size and the V and J genes are those of that table, whereas D and trimming came from the DNA. The data show under 200,000 clones, roughly four fifths seen once. The V and J genes are TRBV9 and TRBJ2-2; a possible D gene is TRBD2 (6 bases). This sequence was found in a man between 65 and 85 years old who had recovered from COVID-19. What was sequenced was peripheral blood. CDR3 sequence: CASSVGGGDTGELFF. CDR3 DNA: TGTGCCAGCAGCGTAGGCGGAGGGGACACCGGGGAGCTGTTTTTT. Using reference TRBV9 and TRBJ2-2 for the parts outside the CDR3, the full variable domain is DSGVTQTPKHLITATGQRVTLRCSPRSGDLSVYWYQQSLDQGLQFLIQYYNGEERAKGNILERFSAQQFPDLHSELNLSSLELGDSALYFCASSVGGGDTGELFFGEGSRLTVL.